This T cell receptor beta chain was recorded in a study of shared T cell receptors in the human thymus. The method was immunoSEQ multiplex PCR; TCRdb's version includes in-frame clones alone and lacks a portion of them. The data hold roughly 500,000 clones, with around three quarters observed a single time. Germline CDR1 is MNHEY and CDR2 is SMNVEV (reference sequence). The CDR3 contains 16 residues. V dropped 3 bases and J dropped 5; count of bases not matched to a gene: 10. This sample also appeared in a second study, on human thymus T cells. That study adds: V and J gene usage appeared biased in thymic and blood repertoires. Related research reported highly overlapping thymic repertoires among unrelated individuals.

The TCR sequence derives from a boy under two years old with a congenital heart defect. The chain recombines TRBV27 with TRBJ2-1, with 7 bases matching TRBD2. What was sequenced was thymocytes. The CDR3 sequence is CASSFFLLANHNEQFF. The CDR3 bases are TGTGCCAGCAGTTTCTTTTTACTAGCGAATCACAATGAGCAGTTCTTC.